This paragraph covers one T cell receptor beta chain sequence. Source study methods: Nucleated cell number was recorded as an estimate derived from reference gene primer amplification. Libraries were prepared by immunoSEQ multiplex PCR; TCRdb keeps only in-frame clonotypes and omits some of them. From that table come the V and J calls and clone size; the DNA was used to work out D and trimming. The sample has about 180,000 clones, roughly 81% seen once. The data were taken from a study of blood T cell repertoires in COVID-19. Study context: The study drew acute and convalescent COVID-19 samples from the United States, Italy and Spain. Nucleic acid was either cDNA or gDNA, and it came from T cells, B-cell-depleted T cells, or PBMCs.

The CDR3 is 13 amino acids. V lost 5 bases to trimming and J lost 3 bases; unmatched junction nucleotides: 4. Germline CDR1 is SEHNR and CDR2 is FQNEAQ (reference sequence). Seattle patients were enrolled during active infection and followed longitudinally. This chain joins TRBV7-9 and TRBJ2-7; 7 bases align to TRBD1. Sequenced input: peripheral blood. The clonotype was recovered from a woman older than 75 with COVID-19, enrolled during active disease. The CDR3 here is CASSRRDSYEQYF. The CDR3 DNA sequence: TGTGCCAGCAGCAGACGGGACAGCTACGAGCAGTACTTC.